This T cell receptor beta chain was identified during a study of blood T cell repertoires in COVID-19. For the study at large: Italy, Spain and the United States were the sources of the convalescent and acute COVID-19 samples. In each case, the material was cDNA or gDNA derived from T cells, B-cell-depleted T cells, or PBMCs.

With 7 bases removed from V and 3 bases from J, the gap between germline ends came to 16 bases. The length of the CDR3 is 15 residues. From germline, CDR1 is SEHNR and CDR2 FQNEAQ (reference sequence). Methods used by the authors: From reference gene primer amplification, estimates of nucleated cell counts were derived. Some clones are missing from TCRdb's copy, which holds only in-frame ones; the method was immunoSEQ multiplex PCR. The DNA gave D and trimming, while V, J and clone size come from that table. The table shows 70,000 or so clones, with around 87% occurring only once. This sequence was found in a woman aged 80 or over with active or convalescent COVID-19. What was sequenced was peripheral blood. The chain couples TRBV7-9 to TRBJ1-5, with TRBD1 as a possible D gene (6 bases). The DNA of the CDR3 is TGTGCCAGCACCCATCCAGGGGAAAACAATCAGCCCCAGCATTTT. Translated, it gives CASTHPGENNQPQHF. The entire variable domain, with the rest obtained from reference TRBV7-9 and TRBJ1-5, is as follows: DTGVSQNPRHKITKRGQNVTFRCDPISEHNRLYWYRQTLGQGPEFLTYFQNEAQLEKSRLLSDRFSAERPKGSFSTLEIQRTEQGDSAMYLCASTHPGENNQPQHFGDGTRLSIL.